These 17 T cell receptor beta chains were sequenced from one sample in a study of blood T cell repertoires in COVID-19 (dated by TCRdb to the early 2020s). The library was made by the immunoSEQ multiplex PCR assay. TCRdb re-hosts the immuneACCESS table, in-frame sequences only. Its copies lack some clones; in the studies checked, an unresolved V gene accounts for under half of them, and the cause for the rest is not known. For this sample the table gives about 69,000 clones, of which 70% to 90% were detected only once. Of the sample, 16% falls within the top ten clones. Material: peripheral blood. Source of these receptors: a man aged 35-49 years with COVID-19, enrolled during active disease.

V is TRBV7-8 and J is TRBJ1-2; possible D gene TRBD1, 6 bases. There are 13 residues in the CDR3. The V and J ends lost 5 bases and 6 bases respectively, with 13 bases between them. In germline, CDR1 is SGHVS, CDR2 FQNEAQ. The CDR3 coding sequence is TGTGCCAGCAGCCGCGGGGGGGCGGATGGCTACACCTTC. It yields the protein CASSRGGADGYTF. Supplemented by reference TRBV7-8 and TRBJ1-2, the full variable domain reads GAGVSQSPRYKVAKRGQDVALRCDPISGHVSLFWYQQALGQGPEFLTYFQNEAQLDKSGLPSDRFFAERPEGSVSTLKIQRTQQEDSAVYLCASSRGGADGYTFGSGTRLTVV.

The chain is built from TRBV5-4 and TRBJ2-3; the match to TRBD2 covers 13 bases. Germline CDR1 reads SGHNT; CDR2 reads YYREEE (reference sequence). This CDR3 region has 15 residues. With V trimmed by 4 bases and J by 4 bases, 3 bases remained unmatched. The CDR3 region is CASSRTSGGPDTQYF. CDR3 DNA sequence: TGTGCCAGCAGCCGGACTAGCGGGGGCCCAGATACGCAGTATTTT.

This clone was seen a single time. The chain employs TRBV6-5 and TRBJ1-2, with D possibly being TRBD1 (6 bases). Germline V gene data show CDR1 as MNHEY and CDR2 as SVGAGI. The CDR3 has 15 amino acids. V lost 4 bases and J 6 bases, leaving 18 bases between the germline ends. The CDR3 DNA reads as TGTGCCAGCAGTTTTGTATTGGGGGGGGCGCATGGCTACACCTTC. Translating gives CASSFVLGGAHGYTF.

The chain has TRBV29-1 and TRBJ1-4; possibly TRBD1 for D (5 bases). Trimming left V 7 bases short and J 8 bases short, with 17 bases between. This CDR3 has 13 amino acids. Per germline, CDR1 SQVTM and CDR2 ANQGSEA. DNA for the CDR3: TGCAGCGCTAAGCTACAGGTTAAGGAAAAACTGTTTTTT. Translation: CSAKLQVKEKLFF.

This chain uses TRBV6-2 or TRBV6-3 with TRBJ2-1; 8 nucleotides match TRBD1. Germline V lookup: CDR1 MNHEY, CDR2 SVGEGT. The CDR3 has 17 residues. V was clipped by 0 bases and J by 4 bases; unmatched bases: 8. CDR3 in amino acids: CASSYSPPQGVYNEQFF. In DNA, the CDR3 is TGTGCCAGCAGTTACTCGCCCCCACAGGGGGTGTACAATGAGCAGTTCTTC.

The rearrangement links TRBV30 to TRBJ2-5, with TRBD2 matching 7 bases. V was clipped by 3 bases and J by 0 bases; unmatched bases: 4. The germline V gene encodes CDR1 GTSNPN and CDR2 SVGIG (reference sequence). This CDR3 region has 14 residues. The CDR3: CAWRHGGNQETQYF. Written as DNA, the CDR3 is TGTGCCTGGAGGCACGGGGGGAACCAAGAGACCCAGTACTTC.

The chain uses TRBV19 and TRBJ1-1; D is uncertain. Germline CDR1 is LNHDA and CDR2 is SQIVND (reference sequence). V was pared by 1 base and J by 2 bases, with 8 bases between. CDR3 length equals 14 residues. The CDR3 here is CASSIGPVNTEAFF. DNA for the CDR3: TGTGCCAGTAGTATAGGCCCGGTAAACACTGAAGCTTTCTTT.

This clone has only a few counts. V usage is TRBV7-9 and J usage is TRBJ1-3, with D possibly matching TRBD1 (5 bases). Germline V gives CDR1 SEHNR, CDR2 FQNEAQ (reference sequence). The CDR3 contains 16 residues. The V gene lost 5 bases and the J gene lost 4 bases, with 18 bases spanning the gap. In DNA form, the CDR3 reads TGTGCCAGCAGCGGAATAAGGGGCGCAGAGGGAAACACCATATATTTT. Translated: CASSGIRGAEGNTIYF.

The chain has TRBV5-1 and TRBJ2-1; D possibly corresponds to TRBD1 (6 bases). V lost 7 bases and J lost 8, with 19 bases in between. The CDR3 is made up of 14 amino acids. Per the germline V gene, CDR1 is SGHRS and CDR2 is YFSETQ. The CDR3 DNA sequence: TGCGCCAGCGGAGAAGACAGGACCGGGGATGAGCAGTTCTTC. It yields the protein CASGEDRTGDEQFF.

The V call is TRBV6-5, the J call TRBJ2-3, with TRBD1 identical over 8 bases. Germline lookup yields CDR1 MNHEY and CDR2 SVGAGI. With V trimmed by 5 bases and J by 5 bases, 6 bases remained unmatched. CDR3 length: 14 residues. The CDR3 nucleotides read TGTGCCAGCAGTACCCAGGGGGCGATAGATACGCAGTATTTT. It translates to CASSTQGAIDTQYF.

This clone was seen a single time. V is TRBV11-1 and J is TRBJ2-5, with 7 bases lining up with TRBD1. Losses at the gene ends were 5 bases for V and 4 bases for J; bases not matched to a gene: 10. The germline CDR1 and CDR2 sequences are SGHAT and FQDESV (reference sequence). This CDR3 has 15 residues. Here the CDR3 DNA reads TGTGCCAGCAGCCCCCGACAGGGTCGGCCAGAGACCCAGTACTTC. Protein sequence: CASSPRQGRPETQYF.

The genes are TRBV29-1 and TRBJ2-1; D unresolved. Trimming stripped 2 bases from V and 2 bases from J, with 13 bases between. This CDR3 is 15 amino acids long. Per the germline V gene, CDR1 is SQVTM and CDR2 is ANQGSEA. The CDR3 sequence is CSVESGQIAYNEQFF. CDR3 bases: TGCAGCGTTGAATCAGGCCAGATCGCCTACAATGAGCAGTTCTTC.

The CDR3 sequence is CASIEGGRVWTYEQYF. The CDR3 DNA sequence: TGTGCCAGCATCGAGGGAGGGAGAGTTTGGACCTACGAGCAGTACTTC. The chain combines TRBV6-4 with TRBJ2-7, with 7 bases aligning to TRBD2. V lost 7 bases to trimming and J lost 2 bases; unmatched junction nucleotides: 14. CDR1 is MRHNA, CDR2 SNTAGT, per germline. The CDR3 loop spans 16 amino acids.

CDR3 residues: CASSFRRAGGPDEQFF. CDR3 nucleotides: TGTGCCAGCAGCTTCCGGAGGGCGGGGGGGCCTGATGAGCAGTTCTTC. This chain joins TRBV7-9 and TRBJ2-1; TRBD2 matches 9 bases. V gave up 3 bases and J gave up 8 bases; unmatched junction bases: 11. CDR3 size: 16 residues. Germline CDR1 reads SEHNR; CDR2 reads FQNEAQ (reference sequence).

About this clone itself: One end of the junction is discordant with germline, which a read error may explain. In DNA, the CDR3 is TGCGCCAGCAGATTGGACCCCGGTCGCGGCACTGAAGCTTTCTTT. This gives the protein CASRLDPGRGTEAFF. V gene TRBV5-1 combines with J gene TRBJ1-1; the D is unclear. This CDR3 has 15 residues. Germline V lookup: CDR1 SGHRS, CDR2 YFSETQ. The full variable domain, in which reference TRBV5-1 and TRBJ1-1 provide the parts outside the CDR3, is KAGVTQTPRYLIKTRGQQVTLSCSPISGHRSVSWYQQTPGQGLQFLFEYFSETQRNKGNFPGRFSGRQFSNSRSEMNVSTLELGDSALYLCASRLDPGRGTEAFFGQGTRLTVV.

This rearrangement joins TRBV6-5 to TRBJ2-1; TRBD2 aligns across 8 bases. V was clipped by 6 bases and J by 11 bases; unmatched bases: 12. This CDR3 is built from 14 residues. CDR1 MNHEY and CDR2 SVGAGI come from the germline V gene. CDR3 nucleotide sequence: TGTGCCAGCAGATCGGGGGGGCTTAATAATAAGCAGTTCTTC. It yields the protein CASRSGGLNNKQFF.

The chain carries TRBV11-3 and TRBJ2-2; D gene uncertain. This CDR3 contains 13 residues. The germline V and J ends were trimmed by 4 bases and 5 bases, with 8 bases remaining between them. Germline loops: CDR1 SGHNT, CDR2 YENEEA. CDR3 nucleotides: TGTGCCAGCAGCTCACTACGAACCGGGGAGCTGTTTTTT. Encoded protein: CASSSLRTGELFF.